These 18 T cell receptor beta chains share one sample of origin, sequenced in a study of blood T cells in healthy people across ages. PCR was performed a second time for 7 to 11 cycles using a sample-barcoded 5' primer and a J-beta primer mix. TCRdb recomputed calls from the 5' RACE reads with MiXCR, one row per CDR3 protein. The sample yields about 1,400,000 distinct CDR3 sequences, 35% to 45% seen once. Sequenced material: blood. The receptors shown here come from a woman aged 18-35 years in good health.

The chain recombines TRBV2 with TRBJ2-7, with D possibly matching TRBD1 (5 bases). The CDR3 consists of 13 residues. Per the germline V gene, CDR1 is SNHLY and CDR2 is FYNNEI. Trimming shortened V by 8 bases and J by 6 bases, and 17 bases separated the two germline ends. CDR3 DNA sequence: TGTGCCAGCGGGTGGGGCAGGGAAGCCGAGCAGTACTTC. Its translation: CASGWGREAEQYF.

In this sample, this clonotype turned up a few times. The V call is TRBV12-3 or TRBV12-4, the J call TRBJ2-1; 9 nucleotides align to TRBD2. V lost 9 bases and J lost 2; bases outside the gene matches: 8. CDR3 length: 15 amino acids. The CDR3 here is CASTRGGGAYNEQFF. Written as DNA, the CDR3 is TGTGCCAGTACCCGCGGCGGGGGGGCCTACAATGAGCAGTTCTTC.

The chain carries TRBV7-2 and TRBJ2-3, with 15 bases fitting TRBD2. Germline V gene data show CDR1 as SGHTA and CDR2 as FQGNSA. The trim removed 5 bases at V and 6 bases at J, leaving 9 bases unmatched. CDR3 length: 17 residues. This CDR3 reads CASSPGTSGGFVDTQYF. CDR3 coding DNA: TGTGCCAGCAGCCCCGGGACTAGCGGGGGGTTTGTGGATACGCAGTATTTT.

This clonotype was seen repeatedly, ten times or more. This chain uses TRBV7-2 with TRBJ2-7; 8 nucleotides line up with TRBD1. This CDR3 is built from 15 residues. Germline V lookup: CDR1 SGHTA, CDR2 FQGNSA. Trimming cost V 2 bases and J 0 bases; bases outside gene matches: 3. The CDR3 DNA reads TGTGCCAGCAGCTTAAGGACAGGGAGCTCCTACGAGCAGTACTTC. Translating it yields CASSLRTGSSYEQYF.

This clonotype showed up just once. The chain links TRBV4-2 to TRBJ2-4, with 9 bases aligning to TRBD2. The J call may be wrong; the DNA end is better matched by TRBJ2-7. Germline CDR1 and CDR2: LGHNA and YNFKEQ. The CDR3 spans 13 residues. The CDR3 is CASSSGRTCEQYF. In DNA form, the CDR3 reads TGTGCCAGCAGCAGCGGGAGGACCTGCGAGCAGTACTTC.

The V call is TRBV6-6, the J call TRBJ1-5; D perhaps matches TRBD1 (6 bases). The CDR3 covers 13 residues. Trimming shortened V by 7 bases and J by 4 bases, and 11 bases separated the two germline ends. Germline values: CDR1 MNHNY, CDR2 SVGAGI (reference sequence). CDR3 nucleotides: TGTGCCAGCACCAAAGGGGGTAATCAGCCCCAGCATTTT. Its protein is CASTKGGNQPQHF.

This clonotype was seen a few times. This chain links TRBV20-1 with TRBJ2-7; either TRBD1 or TRBD2 may supply D (5 bases each). CDR1 is DFQATT, CDR2 SNEGSKA, per germline (reference sequence). The CDR3 is 15 amino acids. V was pared by 1 base and J by 1 base, with 14 bases between. The CDR3: CSARVVGDPSYEQYF. As DNA, the CDR3 is TGCAGTGCTAGAGTAGTAGGGGACCCTTCCTACGAGCAGTACTTC.

The V gene is TRBV7-8, the J gene TRBJ1-2; TRBD1 is a possible D gene (6 bases). Germline lookup yields CDR1 SGHVS and CDR2 FQNEAQ. The V gene lost 1 base and the J gene lost 8 bases, with 20 bases spanning the gap. The CDR3 runs 16 residues. CDR3 loop: CASSLGSTGTPIGYTF. The DNA of the CDR3 is TGTGCCAGCAGCTTAGGGTCGACCGGGACACCCATAGGCTACACCTTC.

This sequence joins TRBV6-1 and TRBJ1-1, with a possible D match to TRBD1 (5 bases). The germline V gene has CDR1 MNHNS and CDR2 SASEGT. The CDR3 length is 14 residues. Trimming pared 4 bases from V and 4 bases from J, leaving 13 bases between. The CDR3 region is CASSAEGPGTEAFF. Here the CDR3 DNA reads TGTGCCAGCAGTGCCGAGGGGCCGGGCACTGAAGCTTTCTTT.

This clonotype showed up just a few times. This chain connects TRBV7-2 to TRBJ2-7; no clear D. V was pared by 10 bases and J by 9 bases, with 7 bases between. CDR3 length: 8 residues. Looked up from germline, CDR1 is SGHTA and CDR2 is FQGNSA. The CDR3 region is CANNGQYF. The CDR3 DNA is TGTGCCAACAACGGGCAGTACTTC.

The chain is built from TRBV11-2 and TRBJ1-1, with a tentative D call TRBD1 (5 bases). This CDR3 has 15 amino acids. V lost 5 bases to trimming and J lost 5 bases, with 18 bases between them. The germline CDR1 and CDR2 sequences are SGHAT and FQNNGV. This chain's CDR3 is CASSLRGAWGTEAFF. CDR3 in DNA: TGTGCCAGCAGCCTCCGAGGGGCGTGGGGTACTGAAGCTTTCTTT.

Many counts were recorded for this clonotype. V gene TRBV7-9 combines with J gene TRBJ2-3; a possible D gene is TRBD2 (5 bases). This CDR3 region has 16 residues. V lost 5 bases and J lost 4, with 19 bases in between. The germline V gene has CDR1 SEHNR and CDR2 FQNEAQ (reference sequence). The CDR3 here is CASSVRLLLGADTQYF. Written as DNA, the CDR3 is TGTGCCAGCAGCGTCCGACTATTACTCGGCGCAGATACGCAGTATTTT.

This clonotype was seen more than once but under ten times. The chain links TRBV7-2 to TRBJ2-7, with D possibly TRBD2 on 6 matching bases. Trimming removed 1 base from V and 3 bases from J, with 13 bases in between. CDR3 size: 15 residues. Looked up from germline, CDR1 is SGHTA and CDR2 is FQGNSA. CDR3 loop: CASSLGPGEVYEQYF. The CDR3 nucleotides are TGTGCCAGCAGCTTAGGACCGGGAGAGGTCTACGAGCAGTACTTC.

The chain carries TRBV7-8 and TRBJ2-6, with D unclear. The CDR3 is 15 amino acids. V was pared by 2 bases and J by 2 bases, with 7 bases between. Germline CDR1 SGHVS, CDR2 FQNEAQ. The CDR3 is CASSLLTAGANVLTF. The DNA of the CDR3 is TGTGCCAGCAGCTTATTAACAGCTGGGGCCAACGTCCTGACTTTC. The whole variable domain, remainder taken from reference TRBV7-8 and TRBJ2-6, is GAGVSQSPRYKVAKRGQDVALRCDPISGHVSLFWYQQALGQGPEFLTYFQNEAQLDKSGLPSDRFFAERPEGSVSTLKIQRTQQEDSAVYLCASSLLTAGANVLTFGAGSRLTVL.

This clonotype was seen only a few times. This chain uses TRBV2 with TRBJ1-2, with 7 bases matching TRBD1. The ends lost 3 bases at V and 2 bases at J; junction bases unmatched: 6. The germline CDR1 and CDR2 sequences are SNHLY and FYNNEI. The CDR3 runs to 15 residues. The CDR3 nucleotides read TGTGCCAGCAGTGATCTAAGACAGGGAAACTATGGCTACACCTTC. As protein: CASSDLRQGNYGYTF. The variable domain in full, completed from reference TRBV2 and TRBJ1-2, reads EPEVTQTPSHQVTQMGQEVILRCVPISNHLYFYWYRQILGQKVEFLVSFYNNEISEKSEIFDDQFSVERPDGSNFTLKIRSTKLEDSAMYFCASSDLRQGNYGYTFGSGTRLTVV.

The rearrangement uses TRBV2 and TRBJ2-4, with 8 bases aligning to TRBD1. Per the germline V gene, CDR1 is SNHLY and CDR2 is FYNNEI. The CDR3 loop spans 14 amino acids. The V segment lost 6 bases and the J segment 13 bases; nucleotides outside the gene matches: 14. The CDR3 DNA is TGTGCCAGCAGCTCATACGGACAGGGTGTGGGGCAGTACTTC. It yields the protein CASSSYGQGVGQYF.

The sample holds many counts of this clonotype. One junction end does not reproduce the germline sequence, and a read error may be involved. The V call is TRBV28, the J call TRBJ1-1; 8 bases align to TRBD1. The CDR3 covers 15 residues. Per germline, CDR1 MDHEN and CDR2 SYDVKM. For the CDR3, the DNA is TGCGCCAGCAGCTTGCCCGGACAGGGGAACACTGAAGCTTTCTTT. Amino acids: CASSLPGQGNTEAFF.

This clonotype has more than one count but fewer than ten. This rearrangement joins TRBV27 to TRBJ1-1; D gene unclear. Per germline, CDR1 MNHEY and CDR2 SMNVEV (reference sequence). The CDR3 spans 13 residues. Trimming shortened V by 8 bases and J by 0 bases, and 10 bases separated the two germline ends. This chain's CDR3 is CASAAGMNTEAFF. In DNA, the CDR3 is TGTGCCAGCGCCGCGGGGATGAACACTGAAGCTTTCTTT.